This T cell receptor beta chain was documented in a study of T-cell reconstitution after alpha-beta-depleted transplantation in children. The CDR3 spans 15 residues. V dropped 3 bases and J dropped 6; count of bases not matched to a gene: 11. Per germline, CDR1 DFQATT and CDR2 SNEGSKA (reference sequence). For TCRbeta, the library was prepared with unique molecular identifiers. TCRdb passed the PCR reads through MiXCR, listing each CDR3 protein once. The table lists about 640,000 distinct CDR3 sequences, 16% of them singletons. The material sequenced was PBMCs from the stem cell graft donor, taken from the stem cell graft. V and J are TRBV20-1 and TRBJ1-2, with 9 bases that match TRBD1. The receptor comes from a human donor who donated a stem cell graft to a child with acute myeloid leukemia. The CDR3 DNA is TGCAGTGCTAGTAATTGGGGACAGGGTGCAGATGGCTACACCTTC. This codes for CSASNWGQGADGYTF.